This is a list of T cell receptor beta chains from one sample in a study of tumor T cells in aggressive B-cell lymphoma. TCRdb's table, derived via immunoSEQ multiplex PCR, lists solely in-frame clones and lacks some. The table has some 7,800 clones, about 81% seen once; the top ten hold approximately 2.7%. The specimen sequenced was tumor tissue. The receptors here all came from an adult with diffuse large B cell lymphoma. CDR3s include the opening cysteine and the closing phenylalanine or tryptophan. The D gene is left open where the match is weak. Expanded clones are given a class, and other clones once, few, many or no size at all.

clone size: .; V gene: TRBV11-2; J gene: TRBJ1-1; D gene: TRBD1; CDR3 DNA: TGTGCCAGCAGCGATGGACAGGGGCTTGAAGCTTTCTTT; CDR3 protein: CASSDGQGLEAFF
clone size: .; V gene: TRBV19; J gene: TRBJ2-1; D gene: .; CDR3 DNA: TGTGCCAGTAGCCGAGGGGGGGACTACAATGAGCAGTTCTTC; CDR3 protein: CASSRGGDYNEQFF
clone size: .; V gene: TRBV28; J gene: TRBJ2-4; D gene: .; CDR3 DNA: TGTGCCAGTACAGGGCTTGCATCCAAAAACATTCAGTACTTC; CDR3 protein: CASTGLASKNIQYF
clone size: .; V gene: TRBV14; J gene: TRBJ2-1; D gene: .; CDR3 DNA: TGTGCCAGCAGCCGACAAAGCTCCTACAATGAGCAGTTCTTC; CDR3 protein: CASSRQSSYNEQFF
clone size: .; V gene: TRBV6-1; J gene: TRBJ2-7; D gene: TRBD2; CDR3 DNA: TGTGCCAGCATGCGGTCTAGCGGGAGGCCCTACGAGCAGTACTTC; CDR3 protein: CASMRSSGRPYEQYF
clone size: .; V gene: TRBV4-1; J gene: TRBJ1-6; D gene: TRBD1; CDR3 DNA: TGCGCCAGCAGCCCGGGACAGACTAACCCGGTCGGGTCACCCCTCCACTTT; CDR3 protein: CASSPGQTNPVGSPLHF
clone size: .; V gene: TRBV28; J gene: TRBJ1-3; D gene: .; CDR3 DNA: TGTGCCAGCAGTCGACAGCAGGGAAACACCATATATTTT; CDR3 protein: CASSRQQGNTIYF
clone size: .; V gene: TRBV9; J gene: TRBJ1-2; D gene: .; CDR3 DNA: TGTGCCAGTACCCCGGACAGCGAATATGGCTACACCTTC; CDR3 protein: CASTPDSEYGYTF
clone size: .; V gene: TRBV4-2; J gene: TRBJ2-3; D gene: TRBD2; CDR3 DNA: TGTGCCAGCAGCTCCCAACGGCGGGGGACCCAGGATACGCAGTATTTT; CDR3 protein: CASSSQRRGTQDTQYF
clone size: once; V gene: TRBV9; J gene: TRBJ1-2; D gene: .; CDR3 DNA: TGTGCCAGCAGCGTAGATCGGGATGAGGGTTCCTATGGCTACACCTTC; CDR3 protein: CASSVDRDEGSYGYTF
clone size: .; V gene: TRBV5-4; J gene: TRBJ1-2; D gene: TRBD1; CDR3 DNA: TGTGCCAGCAGCCCAGACAGGGGTGGTAACCTCACCTTC; CDR3 protein: CASSPDRGGNLTF
clone size: .; V gene: TRBV14; J gene: TRBJ2-2; D gene: .; CDR3 DNA: TGTGCCAGCAGCCGCCTAGGAGACACCGGGGAGCTGTTTTTT; CDR3 protein: CASSRLGDTGELFF
clone size: .; V gene: TRBV7-9; J gene: TRBJ1-5; D gene: TRBD1; CDR3 DNA: TGTGCCAGCAGCGACAGAACCGGGACAGCCAGCAATCAGCCCCAGCATTTT; CDR3 protein: CASSDRTGTASNQPQHF
clone size: .; V gene: TRBV28; J gene: TRBJ2-6; D gene: .; CDR3 DNA: TGTGCCAGCAGTCCCCCAATACAGGCGGCCGGGGCCAACGTCCTGACTTTC; CDR3 protein: CASSPPIQAAGANVLTF
clone size: .; V gene: TRBV7-8; J gene: TRBJ1-1; D gene: .; CDR3 DNA: TGTGCCGTTTGGTCCCAGGACACTGAAGCTTTCTTT; CDR3 protein: CAVWSQDTEAFF
clone size: .; V gene: TRBV27; J gene: TRBJ2-1; D gene: .; CDR3 DNA: TGTGCCAGCAGTTTCCTTTCCGGGAGTTACAATGAGCAGTTCTTC; CDR3 protein: CASSFLSGSYNEQFF
clone size: few; V gene: TRBV9; J gene: TRBJ1-3; D gene: .; CDR3 DNA: TGTGCCAGCAGAGACGATCAGGGGAGCGGAAACACCATATATTTT; CDR3 protein: CASRDDQGSGNTIYF
clone size: .; V gene: TRBV7-3; J gene: TRBJ2-1; D gene: TRBD2; CDR3 DNA: TGTGCCAGTCGGGGGGGAGCAGGCAATGAGCAGTTCTTC; CDR3 protein: CASRGGAGNEQFF
clone size: .; V gene: TRBV9; J gene: TRBJ2-2; D gene: .; CDR3 DNA: TGTGCCAGCAGCGTAGCAGGGGTAGGCACCGGGGAGCTGTTTTTT; CDR3 protein: CASSVAGVGTGELFF
clone size: .; V gene: TRBV14; J gene: TRBJ2-7; D gene: .; CDR3 DNA: TGTGCCAGCAGCCCCCAGGGTAGCTATTCCTACGAGCAGTACTTC; CDR3 protein: CASSPQGSYSYEQYF
clone size: .; V gene: TRBV7-6; J gene: TRBJ2-7; D gene: .; CDR3 DNA: TGTGCCAGCAGCTTAGAACACCCAGCGAGATCCTACGAGCAGTACTTC; CDR3 protein: CASSLEHPARSYEQYF
clone size: .; V gene: TRBV9; J gene: TRBJ2-3; D gene: .; CDR3 DNA: TGTGCCAGCAGCGACGCAAACGGGAACACAGATACGCAGTATTTT; CDR3 protein: CASSDANGNTDTQYF
clone size: .; V gene: TRBV4-2; J gene: TRBJ1-1; D gene: .; CDR3 DNA: TGTGCCAGCAGCCAAGATGGAGGGAACACTGAAGCTTTCTTT; CDR3 protein: CASSQDGGNTEAFF
clone size: .; V gene: TRBV5-1; J gene: TRBJ1-1; D gene: .; CDR3 DNA: TGCGCCAGCAGCTTGGGGGCTACAGTTTTGAACACTGAAGCTTTCTTT; CDR3 protein: CASSLGATVLNTEAFF
clone size: .; V gene: TRBV4-2; J gene: TRBJ1-2; D gene: .; CDR3 DNA: TGTGCCAGCAGCCAAGTCCAGGGACACTATGGCTACATCTTC; CDR3 protein: CASSQVQGHYGYIF
clone size: .; V gene: TRBV7-9; J gene: TRBJ1-3; D gene: TRBD1; CDR3 DNA: TGTGCCAGCAGCCCTAGACAGGGGGCGAACTCTGGAAACACCATATATTTT; CDR3 protein: CASSPRQGANSGNTIYF
clone size: .; V gene: TRBV28; J gene: TRBJ1-5; D gene: .; CDR3 DNA: TGTGCCAGCAGTTTCAAGGGAAGCCGGGGTTTGCTTCAGCCCCAGCATTTT; CDR3 protein: CASSFKGSRGLLQPQHF
clone size: .; V gene: TRBV4-1; J gene: TRBJ2-7; D gene: .; CDR3 DNA: TGCGCCAGCAGCCAAGTTCTGACATCGGCCTACGAGCAGTACTTC; CDR3 protein: CASSQVLTSAYEQYF
clone size: .; V gene: TRBV19; J gene: TRBJ2-3; D gene: .; CDR3 DNA: TGTGCCAGTAGTATAGTTCAGGAGGGAACAGATACGCAGTATTTT; CDR3 protein: CASSIVQEGTDTQYF